The next 25 T cell receptor beta chains were all read from a single sample in a study of CD8+ T cells in alopecia areata. cDNA serving as the sequencing template came from extracted, reverse transcribed RNA. Method: immunoSEQ multiplex PCR; TCRdb's copy keeps in-frame clones and lacks some. The top ten clones hold about 1.5% of a sample with around 200,000 clones, roughly 60% of them seen once. This specimen consisted of CD4+ T cells sorted from blood, obtained at week 0. These receptors all stem from a human donor with alopecia areata.

V is TRBV29-1 and J is TRBJ2-4; D unclear. This CDR3 comprises 13 residues. Germline CDR1 SQVTM, CDR2 ANQGSEA. Between the trimmed V and J ends, which lost 4 bases and 1 base, there was a span of 8 bases. CDR3 residues: CSVVHTAKNIQYF. The CDR3 nucleotides read TGCAGCGTTGTCCACACGGCCAAAAACATTCAGTACTTC.

The chain combines TRBV11-2 with TRBJ2-7; perhaps TRBD2 as D (5 bases). Germline V lookup: CDR1 SGHAT, CDR2 FQNNGV. The CDR3 spans 15 residues. Trimming left V 4 bases short and J 4 bases short, with 17 bases between. CDR3 residues: CASSYGDSPIYEQYF. The CDR3, as DNA: TGTGCCAGCAGCTACGGGGATTCCCCGATTTACGAGCAGTACTTC.

The chain combines TRBV30 with TRBJ2-6, with D uncertain. This CDR3 has 14 residues. Trimming left V 0 bases short and J 4 bases short, with 7 bases between. Germline CDR1 GTSNPN, CDR2 SVGIG (reference sequence). The CDR3 region is CAWSVRRGANVLTF. The CDR3 DNA sequence: TGTGCCTGGAGTGTACGACGGGGGGCCAACGTCCTGACTTTC.

The rearrangement links TRBV9 to TRBJ2-1; D unresolved. Per the germline V gene, CDR1 is SGDLS and CDR2 is YYNGEE. The germline V and J ends were trimmed by 4 bases and 8 bases, with 16 bases remaining between them. The CDR3 is 14 amino acids. CDR3 protein: CASSSRLGSDEQFF. Written as DNA, the CDR3 is TGTGCCAGCAGCTCCCGGTTGGGGTCGGATGAGCAGTTCTTC.

This chain joins TRBV7-3 and TRBJ2-7; no firm D call. Trimming removed 5 bases from V and 2 bases from J, with 13 bases in between. Germline V lookup: CDR1 SGHTA, CDR2 FQGTGA. This CDR3 region has 14 residues. The CDR3 coding sequence is TGTGCCAGCAGCGAGCGAGGTGCGGCCTACGAGCAGTACTTC. It encodes CASSERGAAYEQYF.

The chain combines TRBV29-1 with TRBJ2-5; D uncertain. Trimming left V 4 bases short and J 2 bases short, with 8 bases between. The CDR3 runs 12 residues. Germline V gene sequence: CDR1 SQVTM, CDR2 ANQGSEA. DNA of the CDR3: TGCAGCGTTGGGGCTAGTCAAGAGACCCAGTACTTC. As protein: CSVGASQETQYF.

DNA for the CDR3: TGTGCCAGCAGTTACCGGCGACAGGGGGCAACAGCACAGTTCTTC. Protein sequence: CASSYRRQGATAQFF. The chain recombines TRBV6-5 with TRBJ2-1, with 10 positions matching TRBD1. Trimming removed 2 bases from V and 13 bases from J; junction bases left unmatched: 11. The CDR3 has 15 amino acids. Germline lookup yields CDR1 MNHEY and CDR2 SVGAGI.

The CDR3 loop reads CAISGGDPYEQYF. In nucleotides, the CDR3 is TGTGCCATCAGTGGCGGTGATCCCTACGAGCAGTACTTC. The chain recombines TRBV10-3 with TRBJ2-7; D is ambiguous. Germline V gene sequence: CDR1 ENHRY, CDR2 SYGVKD. The V end lost 4 bases, the J end lost 2 bases, and 9 bases lay between the germline ends. CDR3 length: 13 amino acids.

The chain is built from TRBV29-1 and TRBJ1-2, with a possible D match to TRBD1 (5 bases). This CDR3 contains 13 residues. V shed 1 base and J shed 4 bases, with 10 bases lying between them. CDR1 SQVTM and CDR2 ANQGSEA come from the germline V gene. CDR3 sequence reads: CSVEARGTYGYTF. DNA for the CDR3: TGCAGCGTTGAAGCGCGGGGGACCTATGGCTACACCTTC.

The chain recombines TRBV27 with TRBJ1-6, with D perhaps matching TRBD1 (6 bases). CDR3 length: 15 amino acids. The germline V gene has CDR1 MNHEY and CDR2 SMNVEV (reference sequence). Trimming removed 4 bases at V and 9 bases at J, with 16 bases between. The CDR3 DNA reads TGTGCCAGCAGTTCCAGGACAGCGCTTTCTTCACCCCTCCACTTT. Translated: CASSSRTALSSPLHF.

This chain connects TRBV4-3 to TRBJ1-6; a possible D gene is TRBD1 (5 bases). Looked up from germline, CDR1 is LGHNA and CDR2 is YSLEER. The CDR3 contains 15 residues. Trimming removed 0 bases at V and 10 bases at J, with 13 bases between. CDR3 coding DNA: TGCGCCAGCAGCCAAGATTTGAAGGGGTCCTCACCCCTCCACTTT. Its protein is CASSQDLKGSSPLHF.

The V call is TRBV2, the J call TRBJ1-2, with 7 bases fitting TRBD1. The J segment lost 7 bases and the V segment lost 2 bases, leaving 10 bases of the junction unmatched. The CDR3 is made up of 15 amino acids. CDR1 is SNHLY and CDR2 is FYNNEI in the germline V gene. In DNA form, the CDR3 reads TGTGCCAGCAGTGAATCGCGACAGGGTTGGGGTGGCTACACCTTC. Its translation is CASSESRQGWGGYTF.

This clone came up a few times. The CDR3 is CASSPQFTPNEQFF. The DNA of the CDR3 is TGTGCCAGCAGCCCCCAGTTCACCCCCAATGAGCAGTTCTTC. V usage is TRBV11-2 and J usage is TRBJ2-1, with no clear D. The CDR3 has 14 amino acids. Germline assignment: CDR1 SGHAT and CDR2 FQNNGV. V was clipped by 5 bases and J by 6 bases, with 14 bases between them.

The chain links TRBV30 to TRBJ1-1; 9 positions agree with TRBD1. V lost 0 bases and J lost 0; bases outside the gene matches: 5. The CDR3 length is 16 residues. Germline lookup yields CDR1 GTSNPN and CDR2 SVGIG (reference sequence). CDR3 bases: TGTGCCTGGAGTGTACGGGGACAGGGCCTGAACACTGAAGCTTTCTTT. Residues: CAWSVRGQGLNTEAFF.

V usage is TRBV14 and J usage is TRBJ2-1; TRBD2 is a possible D gene (6 bases). V was trimmed by 0 bases and J by 7 bases, leaving 13 bases between them. Germline V gene lookup returns CDR1 SGHDN and CDR2 FVKESK. This CDR3 is built from 15 residues. CDR3 residues: CASSQELIGGNEQFF. CDR3 nucleotides: TGTGCCAGCAGCCAAGAATTAATCGGAGGGAATGAGCAGTTCTTC.

The chain employs TRBV10-3 and TRBJ2-1, with D perhaps TRBD1 or TRBD2 (5 bases each). Deletions cut 7 bases from V and 9 bases from J, with 16 bases between. The germline CDR1 and CDR2 sequences are ENHRY and SYGVKD. This CDR3 has 13 residues. The CDR3 reads CAIKSSGRGEQFF. The CDR3 DNA is TGTGCCATCAAGTCCTCGGGGCGCGGTGAGCAGTTCTTC.

The CDR3 protein is CASSPGPRPGDTQYF. Written as DNA, the CDR3 is TGTGCCAGCAGCCCAGGACCTCGACCCGGGGATACGCAGTATTTT. The chain recombines TRBV5-6 with TRBJ2-3; D is uncertain. V shed 4 bases and J shed 6 bases, with 18 bases lying between them. This CDR3 contains 15 residues. CDR1 and CDR2 (germline): SGHDT, YYEEEE.

This clone has just one count. The chain has TRBV11-1 and TRBJ2-7; D tentatively reads TRBD1 or TRBD2 (5 bases each). Trimming removed 6 bases at V and 0 bases at J, with 15 bases between. CDR3 length equals 15 residues. Germline V gene lookup returns CDR1 SGHAT and CDR2 FQDESV (reference sequence). CDR3 region: CASSPLGTGSYEQYF. The CDR3 nucleotides read TGTGCCAGCAGTCCCCTCGGGACGGGCTCCTACGAGCAGTACTTC.

CDR3 DNA: TGTGCCAGCAGCCGATCTCGAGACCTTTTATCTTCCTACGAGCAGTACTTC. It codes for CASSRSRDLLSSYEQYF. The rearrangement joins TRBV7-2 to TRBJ2-7; D is ambiguous. The germline V and J ends were trimmed by 5 bases and 1 base, with 21 bases remaining between them. The CDR3 runs to 17 residues. Germline V CDR1 and CDR2: SGHTA, FQGNSA.

The chain employs TRBV5-6 and TRBJ2-7, with TRBD1 matching 9 bases. The germline CDR1 and CDR2 sequences are SGHDT and YYEEEE. The length of the CDR3 is 12 residues. The ends lost 3 bases at V and 12 bases at J; junction bases unmatched: 7. The chain's CDR3 is CASSSGTGLSYF. The CDR3 DNA follows: TGTGCCAGCAGCTCCGGGACAGGGCTTTCGTACTTC.

The rearrangement joins TRBV30 to TRBJ1-2, with unresolved D. The germline CDR1 and CDR2 sequences are GTSNPN and SVGIG (reference sequence). The V gene lost 3 bases and the J gene lost 8 bases, with 13 bases spanning the gap. This CDR3 is built from 12 residues. In DNA, the CDR3 is TGTGCCTGGAGCGCCAGGAAAGGCGGCTACACCTTC. This codes for CAWSARKGGYTF.

The rearrangement uses TRBV19 and TRBJ2-1, with 8 nucleotides matching TRBD1. The trim removed 5 bases at V and 8 bases at J, leaving 8 bases unmatched. This CDR3 region has 14 residues. Per the germline V gene, CDR1 is LNHDA and CDR2 is SQIVND (reference sequence). The CDR3 is CASSPQGARDEQFF. DNA for the CDR3: TGTGCCAGTAGTCCCCAGGGGGCTAGGGATGAGCAGTTCTTC.

The chain employs TRBV4-3 and TRBJ1-6, with D uncertain. Trimming removed 1 base at V and 8 bases at J, with 15 bases between. The CDR3 sequence is 16 residues long. Germline values: CDR1 LGHNA, CDR2 YSLEER. The CDR3, as DNA: TGCGCCAGCAGCCAAGGTCAAGGAGGGAACCATTCACCCCTCCACTTT. Protein product: CASSQGQGGNHSPLHF.

J is TRBJ1-4 and V is TRBV5-1, with 9 bases aligning to TRBD1. Germline loops: CDR1 SGHRS, CDR2 YFSETQ. V dropped 5 bases and J dropped 8; count of bases not matched to a gene: 7. This CDR3 spans 14 amino acids. The CDR3 DNA sequence: TGCGCCAGCAGGGATCCGGGACAGGGAGAAAAACTGTTTTTT. This translates into CASRDPGQGEKLFF. Filled out from reference TRBV5-1 and TRBJ1-4, the complete variable domain reads KAGVTQTPRYLIKTRGQQVTLSCSPISGHRSVSWYQQTPGQGLQFLFEYFSETQRNKGNFPGRFSGRQFSNSRSEMNVSTLELGDSALYLCASRDPGQGEKLFFGSGTQLSVL.

This clone was counted only a few times. The CDR3 is CASSETTGFNSPLHF. The DNA of the CDR3 is TGTGCCAGCAGTGAAACTACAGGGTTTAATTCACCCCTCCACTTT. The V and J genes are TRBV2 and TRBJ1-6; possible D gene TRBD1, 6 bases. The CDR3 is 15 amino acids. Germline V CDR1 and CDR2: SNHLY, FYNNEI. V was clipped by 2 bases and J by 6 bases, with 11 bases between them.